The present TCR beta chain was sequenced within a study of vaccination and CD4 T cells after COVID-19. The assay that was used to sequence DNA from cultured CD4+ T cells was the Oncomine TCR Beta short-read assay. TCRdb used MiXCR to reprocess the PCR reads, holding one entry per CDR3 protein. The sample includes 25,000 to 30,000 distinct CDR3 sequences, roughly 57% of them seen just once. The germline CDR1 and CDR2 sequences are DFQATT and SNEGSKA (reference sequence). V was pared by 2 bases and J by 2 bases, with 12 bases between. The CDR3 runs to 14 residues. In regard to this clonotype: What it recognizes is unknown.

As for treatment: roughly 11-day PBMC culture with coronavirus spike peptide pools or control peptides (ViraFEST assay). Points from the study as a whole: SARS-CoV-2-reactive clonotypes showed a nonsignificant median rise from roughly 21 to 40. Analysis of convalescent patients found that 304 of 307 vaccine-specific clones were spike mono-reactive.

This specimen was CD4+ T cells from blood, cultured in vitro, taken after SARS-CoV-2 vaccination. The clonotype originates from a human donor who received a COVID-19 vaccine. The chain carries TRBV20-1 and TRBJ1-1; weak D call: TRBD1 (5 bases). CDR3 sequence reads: CSARSGGVNTEAFF. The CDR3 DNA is TGCAGTGCTAGATCTGGGGGGGTAAACACTGAAGCTTTCTTT.